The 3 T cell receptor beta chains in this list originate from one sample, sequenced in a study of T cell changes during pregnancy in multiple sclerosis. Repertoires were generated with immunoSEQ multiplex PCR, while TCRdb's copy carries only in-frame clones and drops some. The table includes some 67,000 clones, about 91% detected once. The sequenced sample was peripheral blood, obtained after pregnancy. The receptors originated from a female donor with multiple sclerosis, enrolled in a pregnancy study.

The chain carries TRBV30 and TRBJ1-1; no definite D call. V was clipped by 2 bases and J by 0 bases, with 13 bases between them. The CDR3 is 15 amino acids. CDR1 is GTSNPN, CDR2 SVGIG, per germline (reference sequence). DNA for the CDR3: TGTGCCTGGAGTCGTCTGGGGAGTCTGAACACTGAAGCTTTCTTT. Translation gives CAWSRLGSLNTEAFF.

In DNA form, the CDR3 reads TGTGCCAGCAGTTCCCTGGCAGGGCCTGGAAACACCATATATTTT. Protein product: CASSSLAGPGNTIYF. The chain is built from TRBV2 and TRBJ1-3, with a weak D call TRBD1 (5 bases). Trimming pared 5 bases from V and 2 bases from J, leaving 13 bases between. The CDR3 totals 15 residues. Germline CDR1 reads SNHLY; CDR2 reads FYNNEI.

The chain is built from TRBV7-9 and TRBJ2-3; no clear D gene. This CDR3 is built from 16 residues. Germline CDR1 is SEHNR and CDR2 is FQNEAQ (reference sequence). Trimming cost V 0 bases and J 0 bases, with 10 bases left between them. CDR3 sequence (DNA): TGTGCCAGCAGCTTAGCGTTAGCTCCCAGCACAGATACGCAGTATTTT. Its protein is CASSLALAPSTDTQYF.